These 28 T cell receptor beta chains were sequenced from one sample in a study of low-dose radiotherapy and immunotherapy resistance in tumors. cDNA synthesis used a TRAV/TRBV-specific primer set for both chains. TCRs were put through approximately 20 PCR cycles of amplification with Phusion. A constant-region primer and the V-primer adapter served as the primer pair. TCRdb fed the reads into MiXCR, producing one record per CDR3 protein. The table records 13,000 to 15,000 distinct CDR3 sequences, about 75% of them present only once. All receptors derive from a human donor with advanced metastatic prostate, ovarian, gallbladder or colorectal cancer (not recorded which). This table probably holds off-target reads from a library built for another chain.

This chain joins TRBV29-1 and TRBJ2-1; the match to TRBD1 covers 12 bases. Germline V gene lookup returns CDR1 SQVTM and CDR2 ANQGSEA. The CDR3 consists of 20 residues. Unmatched junction bases numbered 13, after V lost 1 base and J lost 0 bases. CDR3 loop: CSVEGLPGTGGLSSYNEQFF. DNA for the CDR3: TGCAGCGTTGAAGGTCTGCCCGGGACAGGGGGCCTTAGCTCCTACAATGAGCAGTTCTTC.

The chain uses TRBV29-1 and TRBJ1-1, with D tentatively TRBD1 (5 bases). This CDR3 is 13 amino acids long. Looked up from germline, CDR1 is SQVTM and CDR2 is ANQGSEA. The V end was cut by 6 bases, the J end by 0 bases, with 11 bases between. CDR3 in amino acids: CSVETDLNTEAFF. The CDR3 bases are TGCAGCGTAGAGACAGACTTGAACACTGAAGCTTTCTTT.

The chain employs TRBV18 and TRBJ1-2; D ambiguous. V was cut by 4 bases and J by 3 bases, with 9 bases left in between. Germline V CDR1 and CDR2: KGHSH, LQKENI. The CDR3 covers 13 residues. The CDR3: CASSLAKDYGYTF. As DNA, the CDR3 is TGTGCCAGCTCACTGGCGAAGGACTATGGCTACACCTTC. Full variable domain (rest looked up from reference TRBV18 and TRBJ1-2): NAGVMQNPRHLVRRRGQEARLRCSPMKGHSHVYWYRQLPEEGLKFMVYLQKENIIDESGMPKERFSAEFPKEGPSILRIQQVVRGDSAAYFCASSLAKDYGYTFGSGTRLTVV.

V is TRBV4-2 and J is TRBJ2-6; D gene uncertain. Trimming pared 0 bases from V and 2 bases from J, leaving 17 bases between. Germline V gene lookup returns CDR1 LGHNA and CDR2 YNFKEQ. The CDR3 is made up of 19 amino acids. DNA of the CDR3: TGTGCCAGCAGCCAAGATCCAAGTGGGCGCTTTACTGGGGCCAACGTCCTGACTTTC. Encoded protein: CASSQDPSGRFTGANVLTF.

The chain carries TRBV29-1 and TRBJ2-3; D is unresolved. From germline, CDR1 is SQVTM and CDR2 ANQGSEA. V was clipped by 4 bases and J by 9 bases, with 8 bases between them. This CDR3 spans 10 amino acids. The CDR3 spells CSVGLPTQYF. In DNA, the CDR3 is TGCAGCGTTGGTTTACCCACGCAGTATTTT.

The chain has TRBV5-1 and TRBJ2-5; 11 nucleotides align to TRBD1. CDR1 is SGHRS and CDR2 is YFSETQ in the germline V gene. This CDR3 is 14 amino acids long. With 4 bases clipped from V and 4 bases from J, the junction kept 3 bases outside the gene matches. DNA of the CDR3: TGCGCCAGCAGCGCGGGACAGGGGGTAGAGACCCAGTACTTC. This codes for CASSAGQGVETQYF.

V usage is TRBV2 and J usage is TRBJ2-7; D unresolved. The germline gives CDR1 SNHLY, CDR2 FYNNEI. The CDR3 is 12 amino acids. The V and J ends lost 5 bases and 3 bases respectively, with 8 bases between them. CDR3 in amino acids: CASSQEIYEQYF. The CDR3 DNA reads as TGTGCCAGCAGTCAGGAAATCTACGAGCAGTACTTC.

The chain has TRBV5-4 and TRBJ1-2; D is perhaps TRBD1 (5 bases). This CDR3 region has 12 residues. Per germline, CDR1 SGHNT and CDR2 YYREEE (reference sequence). Between the trimmed V and J ends, which lost 4 bases and 8 bases, there was a span of 12 bases. The CDR3 DNA follows: TGTGCCAGCAGCGCCGGGGCCCCCGGCTACACCTTC. Protein sequence: CASSAGAPGYTF.

This clonotype was observed a handful of times. The J gene is TRBJ2-3, the V gene TRBV11-2, with 8 bases lining up with TRBD2. V dropped 5 bases and J dropped 3; count of bases not matched to a gene: 7. CDR3 length: 15 residues. The germline V gene encodes CDR1 SGHAT and CDR2 FQNNGV. The CDR3 reads CASSPERGITDTQYF. As DNA, the CDR3 is TGTGCCAGCAGCCCCGAGCGGGGGATTACAGATACGCAGTATTTT. The full variable domain, with the rest looked up from reference TRBV11-2 and TRBJ2-3, is EAGVAQSPRYKIIEKRQSVAFWCNPISGHATLYWYQQILGQGPKLLIQFQNNGVVDDSQLPKDRFSAERLKGVDSTLKIQPAKLEDSAVYLCASSPERGITDTQYFGPGTRLTVL.

The V gene is TRBV7-6, the J gene TRBJ2-7, with a weak D call TRBD2 (6 bases). The CDR3 consists of 12 residues. The germline V gene encodes CDR1 SGHVS and CDR2 FNYEAQ. V lost 4 bases, J lost 5 bases, and 9 bases lay in between. The CDR3 reads CASSSPGDEQYF. DNA for the CDR3: TGTGCCAGCAGCTCCCCGGGAGACGAGCAGTACTTC.

A few counts support this clonotype. The chain combines TRBV5-1 with TRBJ1-1; the D is unclear. V was pared by 4 bases and J by 1 base, with 14 bases between. This CDR3 contains 15 residues. Germline V CDR1 and CDR2: SGHRS, YFSETQ. The CDR3 sequence is CASSPGPLENTEAFF. CDR3 nucleotide sequence: TGCGCCAGCAGCCCAGGACCCCTTGAGAACACTGAAGCTTTCTTT.

The CDR3 coding sequence is TGCAGCGCTGGACAGGGTATGCACGAGCAGTACTTC. Translating gives CSAGQGMHEQYF. The chain uses TRBV29-1 and TRBJ2-7; 8 bases fit TRBD1. V lost 7 bases to trimming and J lost 5 bases; unmatched junction nucleotides: 7. The CDR3 contains 12 residues. Germline V lookup: CDR1 SQVTM, CDR2 ANQGSEA.

The V and J genes are TRBV7-6 and TRBJ2-1; D perhaps matches TRBD2 (5 bases). Germline assignment: CDR1 SGHVS and CDR2 FNYEAQ. CDR3 length: 17 residues. Trimming left V 3 bases short and J 0 bases short, with 15 bases between. The CDR3 DNA reads as TGTGCCAGCAGCTTCCAATTAGCTGGGAGCTCCTACAATGAGCAGTTCTTC. Its translation is CASSFQLAGSSYNEQFF.

This sequence joins TRBV7-9 and TRBJ2-7; 7 nucleotides match TRBD1. V trimming: 6 bases; J trimming: 2 bases; junction bases outside the gene matches: 7. Germline lookup yields CDR1 SEHNR and CDR2 FQNEAQ (reference sequence). CDR3 length: 14 residues. The CDR3 DNA reads TGTGCCAGCAGTTCGACAGGGCCCACCTACGAGCAGTACTTC. Amino acids: CASSSTGPTYEQYF.

This clonotype was detected only once. This chain connects TRBV3-1 to TRBJ2-2; D is unresolved. Trimming cost V 3 bases and J 6 bases, with 5 bases left between them. Looked up from germline, CDR1 is LGHDT and CDR2 is YNNKEL (reference sequence). CDR3 length equals 12 residues. CDR3 in DNA: TGTGCCAGCAGCCAGTTGTCCGGGGAGCTGTTTTTT. Its protein is CASSQLSGELFF.

The CDR3 spells CASSGRDRPNYEQYF. The CDR3 DNA reads as TGTGCCAGCAGCGGAAGGGACAGGCCCAACTACGAGCAGTACTTC. The chain couples TRBV5-5 to TRBJ2-7, with 8 bases matching TRBD1. This CDR3 is built from 15 residues. The germline V gene has CDR1 SGHKS and CDR2 YYEKEE (reference sequence). The junction had 9 bases not matched to a gene; V was cut back by 4 bases and J by 3 bases.

This rearrangement joins TRBV10-1 to TRBJ1-4; no clear D. Germline loops: CDR1 WNHNN, CDR2 SYGVQD (reference sequence). Trimming pared 0 bases from V and 7 bases from J, leaving 9 bases between. The CDR3 runs 14 residues. In DNA, the CDR3 is TGCGCCAGCAGTGAGTCTTCTGGACGTGAAAAACTGTTTTTT. This translates into CASSESSGREKLFF.

The chain is built from TRBV7-2 and TRBJ2-3; a possible D gene is TRBD2 (6 bases). This CDR3 comprises 14 residues. Germline CDR1 reads SGHTA; CDR2 reads FQGNSA. Deletions cut 5 bases from V and 4 bases from J, with 13 bases between. The CDR3 sequence is CASSPGEVADTQYF. In nucleotides, the CDR3 is TGTGCCAGCAGCCCCGGGGAGGTTGCAGATACGCAGTATTTT.

The chain combines TRBV12-3 or TRBV12-4 with TRBJ2-1; D tentatively fits TRBD1 or TRBD2 (5 bases each). Trimming removed 2 bases at V and 13 bases at J, with 15 bases between. This CDR3 comprises 13 residues. Written as DNA, the CDR3 is TGTGCCAGCAGTTTAAAGGTCGGGACCGTTCAGTTCTTC. This gives the protein CASSLKVGTVQFF.

This rearrangement joins TRBV20-1 to TRBJ1-5, with 7 bases aligning to TRBD1. The CDR3 runs to 14 residues. The germline CDR1 and CDR2 sequences are DFQATT and SNEGSKA (reference sequence). V was clipped by 6 bases and J by 10 bases; unmatched bases: 15. CDR3 sequence (DNA): TGCAGTGCCACACGAGGGGGCGCCAATCCCCCCCAGCATTTT. This sequence encodes CSATRGGANPPQHF.

This clonotype showed up just once. The J gene is TRBJ2-1, the V gene TRBV5-6; 9 nucleotides line up with TRBD2. CDR3 size: 12 residues. V was pared by 1 base and J by 16 bases, with 6 bases of the junction left unmatched. Germline CDR1 reads SGHDT; CDR2 reads YYEEEE. CDR3 nucleotides: TGTGCCAGCAGCTTGATGGCTAGCGGGGAATTCTTC. Protein product: CASSLMASGEFF.

The gene calls are TRBV5-3 and TRBJ2-1; TRBD1 matches at 7 bases. TRBV5-3 falls under the ORF class, with uncertain function. The CDR3 runs 13 residues. V was pared by 8 bases and J by 4 bases, with 6 bases of the junction left unmatched. The CDR3 coding sequence is TGTGCCAGTGGTTCGACAGGGTACAATGAGCAGTTCTTC. Residues: CASGSTGYNEQFF.

This clonotype was recorded only once. V usage is TRBV6-1 and J usage is TRBJ2-7; D might be TRBD1 (5 bases). V lost 7 bases and J 3 bases, leaving 7 bases between the germline ends. Germline CDR1 MNHNS, CDR2 SASEGT. The CDR3 sequence is 11 residues long. The DNA for the CDR3 is TGTGCCAGCACCGACAGCTACGAGCAGTACTTC. Translated: CASTDSYEQYF.

This clonotype was counted between two and nine times. The chain combines TRBV6-4 with TRBJ2-3, with D possibly being TRBD2 (6 bases). The V and J ends lost 3 bases and 4 bases respectively, with 11 bases between them. Germline CDR1 reads MRHNA; CDR2 reads SNTAGT. The CDR3 covers 14 residues. This CDR3 reads CASSEVSGADTQYF. In nucleotides, the CDR3 is TGTGCCAGCAGTGAAGTTAGCGGCGCAGATACGCAGTATTTT.

V and J are TRBV12-3 or TRBV12-4 and TRBJ1-5; D is unclear. Trimming pared 6 bases from V and 6 bases from J, leaving 18 bases between. The CDR3 contains 15 residues. DNA of the CDR3: TGTGCCAGCAGCCATGACAACTCCTGGGCTCAGCCCCAGCATTTT. As protein: CASSHDNSWAQPQHF.

The chain combines TRBV4-1 with TRBJ1-3, with 8 bases lining up with TRBD1. In germline, CDR1 is MGHRA, CDR2 YSYEKL. The CDR3 has 17 residues. J lost 4 bases, V lost 1 base, and 9 bases had no gene match. This chain's CDR3 is CASSQGGRQGSGNTIYF. The CDR3 coding sequence is TGCGCCAGCAGCCAAGGGGGAAGACAGGGGTCCGGAAACACCATATATTTT.

The J gene is TRBJ2-5, the V gene TRBV18; TRBD1 is a possible D gene (5 bases). Germline values: CDR1 KGHSH, CDR2 LQKENI. V lost 3 bases and J 1 base, leaving 9 bases between the germline ends. The CDR3 runs to 14 residues. The CDR3 protein is CASSPRTSQETQYF. CDR3 in DNA: TGTGCCAGCTCACCCAGGACAAGCCAAGAGACCCAGTACTTC. Drawing the rest from reference TRBV18 and TRBJ2-5, the complete variable domain is NAGVMQNPRHLVRRRGQEARLRCSPMKGHSHVYWYRQLPEEGLKFMVYLQKENIIDESGMPKERFSAEFPKEGPSILRIQQVVRGDSAAYFCASSPRTSQETQYFGPGTRLLVL.

The chain has TRBV12-3 or TRBV12-4 and TRBJ1-1; no definite D call. V shed 5 bases and J shed 10 bases, with 20 bases lying between them. The CDR3 sequence is 14 residues long. The CDR3 reads CASSLIAGRLAAFF. The CDR3 DNA reads as TGTGCCAGCAGTCTTATTGCCGGACGGCTCGCAGCTTTCTTT.